This T cell receptor (beta chain) emerged from a study of early T cells in non-severe SARS-CoV-2 infection. Across the study: Unsorted whole-blood RNA was sequenced in bulk, leaving chains unpaired.

With regard to this clonotype: The antigen is not known.

In the library, individual cDNA molecules carried attached unique molecular identifiers. TCRdb used MiXCR to reprocess the 5' RACE reads, holding one entry per CDR3 protein. The sample includes over 50,000 distinct CDR3 sequences, over 7% of them seen just once. Findings of the study overall: VDJdb matching, biased toward anti-spike CD8 responses, missed private and CD4 specificities.

Sequenced input: whole blood. This TCR was recovered from an adult who was a healthcare worker with PCR-confirmed SARS-CoV-2 infection or an uninfected control (not recorded which).

For the CDR3, the DNA is TGTGCCAGCAGCCTCCTCCCCCTAGCGGGAAACTACGAGCAGTACTTC. Protein product: CASSLLPLAGNYEQYF. V usage is TRBV7-9 and J usage is TRBJ2-7, with TRBD2 matching 9 bases. The CDR3 sequence is 16 residues long. Germline CDR1 reads SEHNR; CDR2 reads FQNEAQ (reference sequence). V shed 5 bases and J 3 bases; nucleotides not matched to a gene: 11.